This is a list of T cell receptor beta chains from one sample in a study of cytomegalovirus exposure and HLA in healthy donors. Measured with immunoSEQ multiplex PCR; TCRdb has only the in-frame clones, and not every one. Among under 150,000 clones listed, 64% were seen once. Material: PBMCs. The origin of the receptors is a woman in her forties in good health and CMV-seronegative. The CDR3 runs from the conserved cysteine through the conserved F or W.

j_call	v_call	cdr3_aa
TRBJ1-4	TRBV27	CAHDLQLRGGVYEKLFF
TRBJ2-5	TRBV5-1	CASSLGQGGETQYF
TRBJ1-1	TRBV4-1	CASSLAGGGLGKGTEAFF
TRBJ2-3	TRBV4-1	CASSPLFTSTDTQYF
TRBJ1-2	TRBV19	CASSIGEYGYTF
TRBJ1-2	TRBV20-1	CSARAGLGYTF
TRBJ1-4	TRBV6-5	CASSHGQGGREKLFF
TRBJ2-2	TRBV5-1	CASSLAAYANTGELFF
TRBJ1-1	TRBV7-2	CASSSVTGDTEAFF
TRBJ2-2	TRBV27	CASSPGQGARGFTGELFF
TRBJ1-1	TRBV10-2	CASSESGTTGPDTEAFF
TRBJ2-7	TRBV10-2	CASGTGSLYEQYF
TRBJ2-7	TRBV5-6	CASSSKKGTSGPYEQYF
TRBJ2-7	TRBV9	CASSVGRGTYEQYF
TRBJ1-1	TRBV4-1	CASRAEETGEAFF
TRBJ1-2	TRBV10-3	CAISESQGRTYGYTF
TRBJ2-5	TRBV5-4	CASSYTGGRGETQYF
TRBJ1-1	TRBV5-4	CASSGTGTDGTEAFF
TRBJ2-1	TRBV2	CASSRRLAAHDNEQFF
TRBJ2-7	TRBV6-6	CASSHNPPLGEQYF
TRBJ1-1	TRBV30	CAWSVVGQGAASTEAFF
TRBJ2-7	TRBV27	CASSTGGRDEQYF
TRBJ1-2	TRBV29-1	CSVVGGGGGYTF
TRBJ2-5	TRBV27	CASSFTGDSQYF